The T cell receptor (beta chain) under discussion was sequenced for a study of cytomegalovirus exposure and HLA in healthy donors. Generated by immunoSEQ multiplex PCR, the TCRdb table keeps only in-frame clones and is missing some. In the table there are tens of thousands of clones, 85% to 95% of which are singletons. This CDR3 spans 12 amino acids. V was pared by 3 bases and J by 2 bases, with 6 bases between. The germline V gene encodes CDR1 SGHTS and CDR2 YDEGEE. The chain recombines TRBV5-8 with TRBJ2-7; tentatively, D is TRBD2 (5 bases). This clonotype originated in a woman aged 18-29 years in good health and CMV-seronegative. Sequenced sample: PBMCs. CDR3 residues: CASSSEAYEQYF. The CDR3 nucleotides read TGTGCCAGCAGCTCGGAGGCCTACGAGCAGTACTTC. Full variable domain (outside the CDR3, taken from reference TRBV5-8 and TRBJ2-7): EAGVTQSPTHLIKTRGQQATLRCSPISGHTSVYWYQQALGLGLQFLLWYDEGEERNRGNFPPRFSGRQFPNYSSELNVNALELEDSALYLCASSSEAYEQYFGPGTRLTVT.